The rows below give T cell receptor beta chains drawn from one sample of a study of Ad26.COV2.S vaccination and SARS-CoV-2 variants. This table comes from immunoSEQ multiplex PCR, and its TCRdb copy is limited to in-frame clones, with some not included. The profile shows more than 400,000 clones, 92% of them singletons. This sample comprised peripheral blood, obtained in a trial of Ad26.COV2.S vaccine versus placebo. These receptors all come from a person between 18 and 59 years old who received the Ad26.COV2.S COVID-19 vaccine or a placebo. Both conserved end residues are part of each CDR3. Each record gives: clone size, D gene, J gene, V gene, CDR3 DNA, CDR3 protein. D genes are given only for firm matches. Clone size is stated in some rows and not others, as once, few, many or a class when expanded.

. TRBD1 TRBJ1-1 TRBV28 TGTGCCAGCAGCCGGACAGGAGTCACCACTGAAGCTTTCTTT CASSRTGVTTEAFF
. . TRBJ1-5 TRBV4-3 TGCGCCAGCAGCCAAGAATGGGATCAGCCCCAGCATTTT CASSQEWDQPQHF
. TRBD1 TRBJ1-4 TRBV18 TGTGCCAGCTCACCACGACAGGGTGGAGAAAAACTGTTTTTT CASSPRQGGEKLFF
. . TRBJ2-7 TRBV7-9 TGTGCCAGCAGCCTCGGGGCGGCGGCCCACGAGCAGTACTTC CASSLGAAAHEQYF
once . TRBJ1-2 TRBV9 TGTGCCAGCAGCCCCCAGACAGGCTACAATGGCTACACCTTC CASSPQTGYNGYTF
. . TRBJ1-1 TRBV2 TGTGCCAGCAGTGAAACGGTTTGGCAGGGCAGCACTGAAGCTTTCTTT CASSETVWQGSTEAFF
. TRBD2 TRBJ2-7 TRBV5-6 TGTGCCAGCAGCTTCGGGACTACCTACGAGCAGTACTTC CASSFGTTYEQYF
. . TRBJ1-4 TRBV12-5 TGTGCTAGTGGAACCTCGAAGGGGCTTGAAAAACTGTTTTTT CASGTSKGLEKLFF
. TRBD1 TRBJ1-4 TRBV11-2 TGTGCCAGCAGCTTAGAGGCAGGGGGGAATCGAAAACTGTTTTTT CASSLEAGGNRKLFF
once . TRBJ2-6 TRBV18 TGTGCCAGCTCACCGATTAAGGTTTCTGGGGCCAACGTCCTGACTTTC CASSPIKVSGANVLTF
. . TRBJ2-7 TRBV27 TGTGCCAGCAGTTTATCGGGGGGTCCCGCCTACGAGCAGTACTTC CASSLSGGPAYEQYF
. TRBD2 TRBJ2-5 TRBV18 TGTGCCAGCTCACTGGCGGGGGGCGCAGAGACCCAGTACTTC CASSLAGGAETQYF
. . TRBJ1-1 TRBV6-5 TGTGCCAGCAGTTACTCGGGGACCGCGGGCACTGAAGCTTTCTTT CASSYSGTAGTEAFF
. . TRBJ1-4 TRBV18 TGTGCCAGCTCACCTTTGTCGGGACTGCCAACCCCAACTAATGAAAAACTGTTTTTT CASSPLSGLPTPTNEKLFF
. . TRBJ2-7 TRBV6-5 TGTGCCAGCAGTTACGGCAGGGGATCCTACGAGCAGTACTTC CASSYGRGSYEQYF
. . TRBJ1-5 TRBV28 TGTGCCAGCATTACCTGGCAGGGGTGGAATCAGCCCCAGCATTTT CASITWQGWNQPQHF
. TRBD1 TRBJ1-6 TRBV28 TGTGCCAGCAGTTTATCTCAGGGGGCCTCCTATAATTCACCCCTCCACTTT CASSLSQGASYNSPLHF
. . TRBJ1-6 TRBV9 TGTGCCAGCAGCCCCAGGGGTTGGGCTAGGACAGACGAACCATCACCCCTCCACTTT CASSPRGWARTDEPSPLHF
. TRBD2 TRBJ2-1 TRBV18 TGTGCCAGCTCACAAGGACTAGCGGGGGATGAGCAGTTCTTC CASSQGLAGDEQFF
. TRBD1 TRBJ2-2 TRBV7-9 TGTGCCAGCAGCTTAGTGAGGACAGGGTTTGCCGGGGAGCTGTTTTTT CASSLVRTGFAGELFF
. . TRBJ1-1 TRBV16 TGTGCCAGCAGCCAGGAGAGGCCCCGTGAAGCTTTCTTT CASSQERPREAFF
. . TRBJ2-1 TRBV5-1 TGCGCCAGCAGCTTCGGTGCCTCCTCCTACAATGAGCAGTTCTTC CASSFGASSYNEQFF
. TRBD2 TRBJ2-3 TRBV7-9 TGTGCCAGCAGCGGCCGACTAGCGGGGGGGCCGGCAGATACGCAGTATTTT CASSGRLAGGPADTQYF
. . TRBJ1-1 TRBV9 TGTGCCAGCAGCGTAGGCCAGTTGCCTTATCTGCAGCGGGGGGCTTTCTTT CASSVGQLPYLQRGAFF
. TRBD1 TRBJ1-1 TRBV30 TGTGCCCTGCACGGGACAGCGGTTCCATCGGTCACTGAAGCTTTCTTT CALHGTAVPSVTEAFF
. TRBD1 TRBJ2-7 TRBV18 TGTGCCAGCTCACCCTGGGACAGGCCGAACTACGAGCAGTACTTC CASSPWDRPNYEQYF
. . TRBJ2-3 TRBV5-1 TGCGCCAGCAGTTCGGGGAGCACAGATACGCAGTATTTT CASSSGSTDTQYF
. . TRBJ1-2 TRBV5-4 TGTGCCAGCAGCTTGATTTCATCAGGGGGCTACACCTTC CASSLISSGGYTF
once . TRBJ2-7 TRBV5-1 TGCGCCAGCAGCTTTGACCTCTCCTACGAGCAGTACTTC CASSFDLSYEQYF
once . TRBJ1-4 TRBV7-2 TGTGCCAGCAGCTTAGTCTATGCTGGTGAAAAACTGTTTTTT CASSLVYAGEKLFF
. . TRBJ1-2 TRBV4-3 TGCGCCAGCAGCCAGGTTGTAACAGGGTTGTATGGCTACACCTTC CASSQVVTGLYGYTF
. . TRBJ1-5 TRBV6-5 TGTGCCAGTACCGGGACATCTAGCAATCAGCCCCAGCATTTT CASTGTSSNQPQHF
once . TRBJ2-7 TRBV7-9 TGTGCCAGCAGCTTATCGGAGGGAACCGAGCAGTACTTC CASSLSEGTEQYF
. . TRBJ1-1 TRBV5-1 TGCGCCAGCAGCTTGGTATTCTGGGAGAACACTGAAGCTTTCTTT CASSLVFWENTEAFF
. TRBD1 TRBJ1-1 TRBV6-6 TGTGCCATCGAAAGACAGGGGAACACTGAAGCTTTCTTT CAIERQGNTEAFF
. . TRBJ1-2 TRBV9 TGTGCCAGCAGCGTATTCCAGGGAGGTGGCTACACCTTC CASSVFQGGGYTF
. . TRBJ1-2 TRBV28 TGTGCCACCTCGGTTATTGGCTACACCTTC CATSVIGYTF
. . TRBJ1-5 TRBV6-2/TRBV6-3 TGTGCCAGCAGTTACTCGATACAGGGTCATCAGCCCCAGCATTTT CASSYSIQGHQPQHF
. . TRBJ2-6 TRBV6-2/TRBV6-3 TGTGCCAGCAGTTACGGAGTGCTCTCTGGGGCCAACGTCCTGACTTTC CASSYGVLSGANVLTF
. TRBD2 TRBJ2-5 TRBV19 TGTGCCAGTAGTATTCGGGGAGAGCGGGGGCGAGAGACCCAGTACTTC CASSIRGERGRETQYF
. . TRBJ1-2 TRBV6-5 TGTGCCAGCAGTTACCTCGACGGGATGGGCGGCTACACCTTC CASSYLDGMGGYTF
. . TRBJ2-2 TRBV7-2 TGTGCCAGCAGCCACGGGACTTTCAACACCGGGGAGCTGTTTTTT CASSHGTFNTGELFF
. . TRBJ1-2 TRBV2 TGTGCCAGCAGGAATAAAACAGGCTCGGGCTATGGCTACACCTTC CASRNKTGSGYGYTF
. . TRBJ1-1 TRBV5-8 TGTGCCAGCAGCTTGGTGACACGGGGGGACACTGAAGCTTTCTTT CASSLVTRGDTEAFF
. . TRBJ2-2 TRBV7-9 TGTGCCAGCAGCCCCAGACAGAGCGGGGAGCTGTTTTTT CASSPRQSGELFF
. . TRBJ2-1 TRBV18 TGTGCCAGCTCACACCGAACAGAAATTGCCAATGAGCAGTTCTTC CASSHRTEIANEQFF
. . TRBJ2-2 TRBV7-9 TGTGCCAGCAGCTTTTATTGGGCCGGGGAGCTGTTTTTT CASSFYWAGELFF
. . TRBJ1-5 TRBV5-1 TGCGCCAGCAGCTTGGGACATAATAGCAATCAGCCCCAGCATTTT CASSLGHNSNQPQHF
. . TRBJ2-3 TRBV19 TGTGCCAGTAGTATGGTCAGGGCCCCCTACACAGATACGCAGTATTTT CASSMVRAPYTDTQYF
. . TRBJ1-2 TRBV6-5 TGTGCCAGCAGTTACCGAAGGGACGGCACTAACTATGGCTACACCTTC CASSYRRDGTNYGYTF
. . TRBJ1-1 TRBV6-2/TRBV6-3 TGTGCCAGCAGTTACTCACGGGGGTACACTGAAGCTTTCTTT CASSYSRGYTEAFF
. . TRBJ1-2 TRBV28 TGTGCCACTCACATTAACTATGGCTACACCTTC CATHINYGYTF
. TRBD2 TRBJ2-3 TRBV9 TGTGCCAGCAGCCTCCCGGCGACTAGCGAAACAGATACGCAGTATTTT CASSLPATSETDTQYF
. TRBD2 TRBJ2-5 TRBV11-2 TGTGCCAGCAGCTTAGAACTAGGGAGGGACCAAGAGACCCAGTACTTC CASSLELGRDQETQYF
. . TRBJ2-7 TRBV6-2/TRBV6-3 TGTGCCAGCAGTTACGTGAGGGGCTCCTACGAGCAGTACTTC CASSYVRGSYEQYF
. . TRBJ1-5 TRBV5-8 TGTGCCAGCAGCTCTCGGACTCGTAAGGATCAGCCCCAGCATTTT CASSSRTRKDQPQHF
. . TRBJ1-2 TRBV25-1 TGTGCCATTCACGGGATTTATGGCTACACCTTC CAIHGIYGYTF
. TRBD1 TRBJ1-1 TRBV4-3 TGCGCCAGCAGCCAAGATCAACAGGGGTTCACTGAAGCTTTCTTT CASSQDQQGFTEAFF
once . TRBJ1-5 TRBV21-1 TGTGCCAGCAGCAGAGGGACAGGCCGTTGGGGTCGGGAATGCAGTCAGCCCCAGCATTTT CASSRGTGRWGRECSQPQHF